The clone carrying this TCR delta chain is medium-sized. It is unclear where the CDR3 begins or ends on the DNA, so no DNA is shown, and the CDR3 is as TCRdb lists it. This sample was included in a study of gamma-delta T cells after stem cell transplantation. The CDR3 contains 20 residues when both ends are counted. Germline V gives CDR1 NSMFDY, CDR2 ISSIKDK. TCRdb ran CATT on the RT-PCR reads. This table has over 2,500 delta-chain clones, less than 25% appearing once. The sequenced material came from gamma-delta T cells. The V gene is TRAV29/DV5, the J gene TRDJ1; the table's D call of TRDD3 was not tested on the DNA. The TCR sequence derives from a human donor. It is not recorded whose cells these are; they may come from a transplant donor. CDR3 loop: CSVLLCSKFLLGVYTDKLIF.